The 27 T cell receptor beta chains below come from one sample, sequenced in a study of cytomegalovirus exposure and HLA in healthy donors. The PCR employed 60 Vbeta primers together with 13 Jbeta primers. Sequencing was performed with immunoSEQ multiplex PCR; in TCRdb, only in-frame clones are kept and a portion is missing. This table holds just over 50,000 clones. The sample comprised PBMCs. These receptor sequences come from a woman aged 55 to 70 in good health and CMV-seropositive.

A word on this clone: An end of the junction does not agree with germline; a read error may underlie this. The J gene is TRBJ1-1, the V gene TRBV4-3; 7 bases align to TRBD1. This CDR3 has 17 amino acids. Germline-derived CDR1 and CDR2 are LGHNA and YSLEER. As DNA, the CDR3 is TGCGCCAGCGGCCAATCTCCGCAGGGGGTGCGGAACACTGAAGCTTTCTTT. Translating gives CASGQSPQGVRNTEAFF.

The chain combines TRBV29-1 with TRBJ1-1; tentative D call: TRBD1 (5 bases). The V and J ends lost 8 bases and 8 bases respectively, with 15 bases between them. Per the germline V gene, CDR1 is SQVTM and CDR2 is ANQGSEA. The CDR3 is 11 amino acids. The CDR3 spells CSTQEGREAFF. As DNA, the CDR3 is TGCAGCACTCAGGAGGGGCGAGAAGCTTTCTTT.

The V call is TRBV10-3, the J call TRBJ1-4; TRBD1 aligns across 7 bases. The CDR3 length is 13 residues. Per the germline V gene, CDR1 is ENHRY and CDR2 is SYGVKD. V was clipped by 10 bases and J by 5 bases; unmatched bases: 7. CDR3: CASRTGENEKLFF. The CDR3 nucleotides read TGTGCCAGTAGGACAGGCGAAAATGAAAAACTGTTTTTT.

The gene calls are TRBV6-5 and TRBJ2-3, with a weak D call TRBD1 (5 bases). The germline V and J ends were trimmed by 2 bases and 4 bases, with 13 bases remaining between them. This CDR3 spans 15 amino acids. CDR1 and CDR2 from the germline V gene are MNHEY and SVGAGI. The DNA for the CDR3 is TGTGCCAGCAGTTACGACTCCAGGGCGGCAGATACGCAGTATTTT. Encoded protein: CASSYDSRAADTQYF.

The chain has TRBV6-1 and TRBJ1-4; D is unclear. The germline V gene encodes CDR1 MNHNS and CDR2 SASEGT. This CDR3 is 12 amino acids long. The V end lost 4 bases, the J end lost 8 bases, and 8 bases lay between the germline ends. For the CDR3, the DNA is TGTGCCAGCAGTGTGCGAGGCGAAAAACTGTTTTTT. It encodes CASSVRGEKLFF.

This rearrangement joins TRBV7-6 to TRBJ2-5; D call uncertain. With 5 bases removed from V and 0 bases from J, the gap between germline ends came to 10 bases. CDR1 is SGHVS and CDR2 is FNYEAQ in the germline V gene. The CDR3 length is 14 residues. The CDR3 reads CASSLEMHQETQYF. CDR3 nucleotides: TGTGCCAGCAGCCTGGAGATGCACCAAGAGACCCAGTACTTC.

The J gene is TRBJ1-1, the V gene TRBV11-3; no definite D call. V lost 8 bases and J 1 base, leaving 11 bases between the germline ends. Germline-derived CDR1 and CDR2 are SGHNT and YENEEA. The length of the CDR3 is 13 residues. The chain's CDR3 is CASAVLGNTEAFF. The CDR3 nucleotides read TGTGCCAGCGCGGTCCTTGGGAACACTGAAGCTTTCTTT.

A word on this clone: The same CDR3 arises from other DNA sequences in this sample as well. The chain employs TRBV6-5 and TRBJ1-6; TRBD1 is a possible D gene (5 bases). Germline CDR1 reads MNHEY; CDR2 reads SVGAGI. V was shortened by 0 bases and J by 9 bases, with 15 bases between the two germline ends. This CDR3 region has 16 residues. The CDR3: CASSYSSGGRGSPLHF. The DNA for the CDR3 is TGTGCCAGCAGTTACTCTTCGGGGGGACGGGGTTCACCCCTCCACTTT.

The chain employs TRBV6-5 and TRBJ2-1; 7 bases align to TRBD1. J gave up 8 bases and V 5 bases, and 9 bases lay outside the gene matches. CDR1 and CDR2 from the germline V gene are MNHEY and SVGAGI. The CDR3 is made up of 14 amino acids. CDR3 nucleotides: TGTGCCAGCAGTGACCGACAGGGTAGGGATGAGCAGTTCTTC. It encodes CASSDRQGRDEQFF.

The V call is TRBV6-4, the J call TRBJ1-1, with 9 nucleotides matching TRBD1. Per the germline V gene, CDR1 is MRHNA and CDR2 is SNTAGT. V lost 6 bases and J lost 4; bases outside the gene matches: 6. CDR3 length: 14 amino acids. The CDR3 coding sequence is TGTGCCAGCAGCTTTCGACAGGGGGGCACTGAAGCTTTCTTT. It translates to CASSFRQGGTEAFF.

The chain joins TRBV6-1 to TRBJ2-3, with no clear D. Trimming took 4 bases from V and 1 from J, leaving 15 bases between them. The germline CDR1 and CDR2 sequences are MNHNS and SASEGT. The CDR3 contains 16 residues. In nucleotides, the CDR3 is TGTGCCAGCAGTGTCACGCAGCGCACTGGCACAGATACGCAGTATTTT. Its translation is CASSVTQRTGTDTQYF.

This rearrangement joins TRBV19 to TRBJ1-4; D may be TRBD1 (5 bases). Trimming pared 4 bases from V and 8 bases from J, leaving 14 bases between. From germline, CDR1 is LNHDA and CDR2 SQIVND (reference sequence). CDR3 length equals 14 residues. CDR3 sequence: CASSRGFGREKLFF. In nucleotides, the CDR3 is TGTGCCAGTAGTAGGGGCTTCGGACGGGAAAAACTGTTTTTT. Using reference TRBV19 and TRBJ1-4 for the parts outside the CDR3, the full variable domain is DGGITQSPKYLFRKEGQNVTLSCEQNLNHDAMYWYRQDPGQGLRLIYYSQIVNDFQKGDIAEGYSVSREKKESFPLTVTSAQKNPTAFYLCASSRGFGREKLFFGSGTQLSVL.

This sequence joins TRBV11-2 and TRBJ2-7, with a weak D call TRBD2 (5 bases). The CDR3 runs to 13 residues. Germline CDR1 and CDR2: SGHAT and FQNNGV. Trimming took 7 bases from V and 3 from J, leaving 13 bases between them. The CDR3 is CASTPRGFYEQYF. The DNA of the CDR3 is TGTGCCAGCACCCCCCGGGGATTCTACGAGCAGTACTTC. The whole variable domain, remainder taken from reference TRBV11-2 and TRBJ2-7, is EAGVAQSPRYKIIEKRQSVAFWCNPISGHATLYWYQQILGQGPKLLIQFQNNGVVDDSQLPKDRFSAERLKGVDSTLKIQPAKLEDSAVYLCASTPRGFYEQYFGPGTRLTVT.

This chain uses TRBV10-1 with TRBJ1-1; no reliable D call. The CDR3 covers 13 residues. Trimming stripped 8 bases from V and 6 bases from J, with 16 bases between. Germline V gene sequence: CDR1 WNHNN, CDR2 SYGVQD (reference sequence). CDR3 amino acids: CASGLGGQAEAFF. DNA for the CDR3: TGCGCCAGCGGATTAGGTGGGCAGGCTGAAGCTTTCTTT.

This chain connects TRBV7-6 to TRBJ1-1; perhaps TRBD1 as D (5 bases). The CDR3 loop spans 15 amino acids. The V and J ends lost 0 bases and 0 bases respectively, with 8 bases between them. The germline CDR1 and CDR2 sequences are SGHVS and FNYEAQ. Here the CDR3 DNA reads TGTGCCAGCAGCTTAGCCCCGACAGTGAACACTGAAGCTTTCTTT. Translating gives CASSLAPTVNTEAFF.

The rearrangement links TRBV5-1 to TRBJ2-7; D is possibly TRBD1 (6 bases). The CDR3 has 15 amino acids. Germline CDR1 is SGHRS and CDR2 is YFSETQ. V was cut by 1 base and J by 3 bases, with 14 bases left in between. CDR3 sequence: CASSLTGQLNYEQYF. The CDR3 DNA reads as TGCGCCAGCAGCTTGACGGGACAACTAAACTACGAGCAGTACTTC.

The chain joins TRBV4-1 to TRBJ2-5; 7 bases agree with TRBD2. CDR1 and CDR2 (germline): MGHRA, YSYEKL. The CDR3 runs 16 residues. V shed 0 bases, J shed 3 bases, and the junction held 7 bases outside the gene matches. CDR3 sequence (DNA): TGCGCCAGCAGCCAAGATTTATCGGGGACTAAAGAGACCCAGTACTTC. Translated: CASSQDLSGTKETQYF.

The rearrangement links TRBV5-1 to TRBJ1-4, with 10 bases matching TRBD1. Germline trimming cut 4 bases from V and 8 bases from J; bases unmatched to any gene: 5. From germline, CDR1 is SGHRS and CDR2 YFSETQ. The CDR3 length is 14 residues. DNA for the CDR3: TGCGCCAGCAGCCCGGGACAGGGGAGGGAAAAACTGTTTTTT. The encoded protein is CASSPGQGREKLFF.

This chain joins TRBV6-5 and TRBJ1-2; maybe TRBD1 (6 bases). This CDR3 has 13 residues. Germline V CDR1 and CDR2: MNHEY, SVGAGI. Trimming stripped 6 bases from V and 1 base from J, with 9 bases between. The CDR3 DNA follows: TGTGCCAGCAGGATGGACAGTAACTATGGCTACACCTTC. This translates into CASRMDSNYGYTF.

The gene calls are TRBV27 and TRBJ1-4; TRBD1 agrees at 9 bases. CDR1 is MNHEY and CDR2 is SMNVEV in the germline V gene (reference sequence). J lost 15 bases, V lost 10 bases, and 21 bases had no gene match. CDR3 size: 15 residues. CDR3 in DNA: TGTGCCAATAACCCGGGACAGGGCCGTCAGAGGTGCATGTTTTTT. Protein sequence: CANNPGQGRQRCMFF. The full variable domain, its missing parts supplied by reference TRBV27 and TRBJ1-4, is EAQVTQNPRYLITVTGKKLTVTCSQNMNHEYMSWYRQDPGLGLRQIYYSMNVEVTDKGDVPEGYKVSRKEKRNFPLILESPSPNQTSLYFCANNPGQGRQRCMFFGSGTQLSVL.

The V call is TRBV10-3, the J call TRBJ1-1; possible D gene TRBD1, 6 bases. This CDR3 is built from 12 residues. The V gene lost 3 bases and the J gene lost 8 bases, with 10 bases spanning the gap. Germline CDR1 and CDR2: ENHRY and SYGVKD. The DNA of the CDR3 is TGTGCCATCAGTGAAGGGGGTCAGGAAGCTTTCTTT. Its protein is CAISEGGQEAFF.

The chain employs TRBV5-1 and TRBJ2-3, with D maybe TRBD2 (5 bases). CDR3 size: 16 residues. From germline, CDR1 is SGHRS and CDR2 YFSETQ. V lost 3 bases to trimming and J lost 4 bases, with 18 bases between them. CDR3 region: CASSSGLALRPDTQYF. CDR3 nucleotide sequence: TGCGCCAGCAGCTCCGGACTGGCTCTACGCCCAGATACGCAGTATTTT.

The chain combines TRBV19 with TRBJ1-2; TRBD1 is a possible D gene (5 bases). The V gene lost 5 bases and the J gene lost 5 bases, with 18 bases spanning the gap. The CDR3 extends over 15 amino acids. The V gene's germline CDR1 is LNHDA and CDR2 SQIVND (reference sequence). The CDR3 loop reads CASSYPRSGWYGYTF. CDR3 sequence (DNA): TGTGCCAGTAGTTACCCCCGGTCAGGGTGGTATGGCTACACCTTC.

V gene TRBV6-1 combines with J gene TRBJ2-7; weak D call: TRBD2 (6 bases). V was cut by 3 bases and J by 3 bases, with 21 bases left in between. Looked up from germline, CDR1 is MNHNS and CDR2 is SASEGT. There are 17 residues in the CDR3. The DNA of the CDR3 is TGTGCCAGCAGTGATTTGTCCGGGGGTCGAATATACTACGAGCAGTACTTC. Amino acids: CASSDLSGGRIYYEQYF.

This chain connects TRBV10-3 to TRBJ1-3, with D possibly TRBD1 on 5 matching bases. Looked up from germline, CDR1 is ENHRY and CDR2 is SYGVKD. CDR3 size: 15 residues. V was clipped by 0 bases and J by 1 base, with 7 bases between them. For the CDR3, the DNA is TGTGCCATCAGTGAGTCCGGGGGGTCTGGAAACACCATATATTTT. This codes for CAISESGGSGNTIYF.

This sequence joins TRBV15 and TRBJ1-1; 10 bases are a match to TRBD1. V lost 5 bases to trimming and J lost 1 base; unmatched junction nucleotides: 13. Germline V lookup: CDR1 LNHNV, CDR2 YYDKDF (reference sequence). CDR3 size: 18 residues. CDR3 coding DNA: TGTGCCACCAGCCCTTCCGGGACAGGGGTAAAGAGGAACACTGAAGCTTTCTTT. Translating it yields CATSPSGTGVKRNTEAFF.

This chain joins TRBV7-6 and TRBJ2-2; D possibly corresponds to TRBD1 (5 bases). The CDR3 is made up of 16 amino acids. Germline-derived CDR1 and CDR2 are SGHVS and FNYEAQ. Trimming left V 1 base short and J 4 bases short, with 13 bases between. CDR3 sequence (DNA): TGTGCCAGCAGCTTAGATCGCCCAGGGCCCACCGGGGAGCTGTTTTTT. It specifies CASSLDRPGPTGELFF.